This T cell receptor beta chain came from a study of cytomegalovirus exposure and HLA in healthy donors. Findings and caveats of the study: Sequence variants that were highly shared formed a cluster that was likely a sequencing artifact.

In the case of this clone: Antigen specificity is unknown.

Vbeta (60) and Jbeta (13) primers were used in the PCR. Assay: immunoSEQ multiplex PCR; the TCRdb copy retains only in-frame clones and omits some. This table holds under 200,000 clones, about 80% found once. The V gene lost 4 bases and the J gene lost 1 base, with 11 bases spanning the gap. Germline V gene lookup returns CDR1 PRHDT and CDR2 FYEKMQ (reference sequence). CDR3 length: 15 amino acids. The material sequenced was PBMCs. The receptor's source is a man in his 60s in good health and CMV-seronegative. V and J are TRBV13 and TRBJ1-3; tentatively, D is TRBD1 (6 bases). The CDR3 DNA is TGTGCCAGCAGCTCCCGGGGACATTCTGGAAACACCATATATTTT. It yields the protein CASSSRGHSGNTIYF. The variable domain in full, completed from reference TRBV13 and TRBJ1-3, reads AAGVIQSPRHLIKEKRETATLKCYPIPRHDTVYWYQQGPGQDPQFLISFYEKMQSDKGSIPDRFSAQQFSDYHSELNMSSLELGDSALYFCASSSRGHSGNTIYFGEGSWLTVV.